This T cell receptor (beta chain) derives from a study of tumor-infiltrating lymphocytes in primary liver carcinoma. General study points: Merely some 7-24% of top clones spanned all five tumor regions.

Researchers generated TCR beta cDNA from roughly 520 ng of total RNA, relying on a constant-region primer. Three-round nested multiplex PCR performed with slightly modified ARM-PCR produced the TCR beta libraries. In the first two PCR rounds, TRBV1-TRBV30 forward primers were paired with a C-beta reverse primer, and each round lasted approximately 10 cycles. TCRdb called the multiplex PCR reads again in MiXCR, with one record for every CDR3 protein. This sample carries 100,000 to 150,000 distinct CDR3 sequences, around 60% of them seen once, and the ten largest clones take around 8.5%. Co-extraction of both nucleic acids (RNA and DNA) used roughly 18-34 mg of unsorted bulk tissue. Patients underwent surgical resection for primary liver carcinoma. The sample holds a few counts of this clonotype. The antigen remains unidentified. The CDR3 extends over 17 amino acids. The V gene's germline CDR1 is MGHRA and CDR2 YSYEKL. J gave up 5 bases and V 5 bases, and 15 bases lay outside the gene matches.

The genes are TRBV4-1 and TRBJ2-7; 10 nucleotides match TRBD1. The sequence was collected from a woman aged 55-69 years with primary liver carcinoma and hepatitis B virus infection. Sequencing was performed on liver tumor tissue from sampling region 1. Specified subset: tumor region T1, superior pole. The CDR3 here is CASSKSGEGQGSNEQYF. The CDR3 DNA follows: TGCGCCAGCAGCAAAAGCGGGGAGGGACAGGGGTCCAACGAGCAGTACTTC.